This section outlines one T cell receptor beta chain sequence together with its context. This specimen belongs to a study of blood T cell repertoires in COVID-19. Germline V lookup: CDR1 DFQATT, CDR2 SNEGSKA (reference sequence). This CDR3 is 15 amino acids long. After removal of 3 bases from V and 0 bases from J, the junction contained 2 bases not matched to a gene. The table came from immunoSEQ multiplex PCR; TCRdb's copy has only in-frame clones and leaves some out. The data contain around 120,000 clones, about 86% of them singletons. The V gene is TRBV20-1, the J gene TRBJ2-6; 7 bases agree with TRBD1. The sequencing sample was made of peripheral blood. The sequence was collected from a woman between 50 and 59 years old with active or convalescent COVID-19. Here the CDR3 reads CSASRDSSGANVLTF. In DNA form, the CDR3 reads TGCAGTGCTAGTAGGGACAGCTCTGGGGCCAACGTCCTGACTTTC.